These 21 T cell receptor beta chains were sequenced from one sample in a study of blood T cell repertoires in COVID-19. Clones were sequenced by immunoSEQ multiplex PCR, and TCRdb holds only the in-frame ones, with some missing. The sample includes over 100,000 clones, approximately 87% of them seen just once. The sequenced sample consisted of peripheral blood. The receptors here all came from a woman aged 50 to 60 with acute or convalescent COVID-19.

The V and J genes are TRBV6-1 and TRBJ1-2; no definite D call. The V gene's germline CDR1 is MNHNS and CDR2 SASEGT. The CDR3 contains 15 residues. The V end lost 1 base, the J end lost 8 bases, and 17 bases lay between the germline ends. As DNA, the CDR3 is TGTGCCAGCAGTGAAGGCAGGCCGGATGTATACGGCTACACCTTC. Its protein is CASSEGRPDVYGYTF.

This clone appeared a single time. The chain couples TRBV6-5 to TRBJ2-3; the D gene is possibly TRBD1 (6 bases). CDR3 length equals 14 residues. The V gene's germline CDR1 is MNHEY and CDR2 SVGAGI. Trimming stripped 6 bases from V and 2 bases from J, with 12 bases between. The CDR3 nucleotides read TGTGCCAGCAGCCAGGGGCTGAACACAGATACGCAGTATTTT. Encoded protein: CASSQGLNTDTQYF.

The chain employs TRBV11-2 and TRBJ2-2; D is perhaps TRBD1 (6 bases). Per the germline V gene, CDR1 is SGHAT and CDR2 is FQNNGV. Trimming left V 5 bases short and J 3 bases short, with 13 bases between. This CDR3 is built from 15 residues. CDR3 residues: CASSQADRYTGELFF. DNA of the CDR3: TGTGCCAGCAGCCAGGCGGACAGATACACCGGGGAGCTGTTTTTT.

This sequence joins TRBV30 and TRBJ1-1; D is possibly TRBD1 (5 bases). Germline V gene sequence: CDR1 GTSNPN, CDR2 SVGIG (reference sequence). V lost 2 bases, J lost 4 bases, and 17 bases lay in between. The CDR3 sequence is 15 residues long. The CDR3 nucleotides read TGTGCCTGGAGTCATAGGGTCAGGGTCCCCACTGAAGCTTTCTTT. Translation: CAWSHRVRVPTEAFF.

The chain joins TRBV27 to TRBJ2-5; 11 positions match TRBD1. J lost 5 bases, V lost 2 bases, and 7 bases had no gene match. The length of the CDR3 is 16 residues. Per the germline V gene, CDR1 is MNHEY and CDR2 is SMNVEV (reference sequence). The CDR3 DNA is TGTGCCAGCAGTTTAGAAGGACAGGGGGCGGTGGAGACCCAGTACTTC. This translates into CASSLEGQGAVETQYF.

The chain employs TRBV2 and TRBJ1-5; 9 bases agree with TRBD1. With V trimmed by 7 bases and J by 4 bases, 8 bases remained unmatched. CDR1 is SNHLY, CDR2 FYNNEI, per germline. The CDR3 has 15 residues. The CDR3 nucleotides read TGTGCCAGCAATTTACAGGGGGCAGCGAATCAGCCCCAGCATTTT. This translates into CASNLQGAANQPQHF. The whole variable domain, filled in from reference TRBV2 and TRBJ1-5, reads EPEVTQTPSHQVTQMGQEVILRCVPISNHLYFYWYRQILGQKVEFLVSFYNNEISEKSEIFDDQFSVERPDGSNFTLKIRSTKLEDSAMYFCASNLQGAANQPQHFGDGTRLSIL.

The chain has TRBV3-1 (or the pseudogene TRBV3-2) and TRBJ1-3; TRBD1 is a possible D gene (5 bases). The length of the CDR3 is 13 residues. Trimming left V 1 base short and J 4 bases short, with 5 bases between. The germline V gene encodes CDR1 LGHDT and CDR2 YNNKEL (reference sequence). CDR3 nucleotide sequence: TGTGCCAGCAGCCAAGGGGGCGGAAACACCATATATTTT. The encoded protein is CASSQGGGNTIYF.

The gene calls are TRBV5-6 and TRBJ1-2; no reliable D call. Per germline, CDR1 SGHDT and CDR2 YYEEEE. Trimming pared 4 bases from V and 1 base from J, leaving 11 bases between. The CDR3 runs to 14 residues. The CDR3 loop reads CASSPRRVNYGYTF. Here the CDR3 DNA reads TGTGCCAGCAGCCCCCGACGGGTTAACTATGGCTACACCTTC.

The J gene is TRBJ1-6, the V gene TRBV5-1; D is ambiguous. V shed 0 bases and J shed 0 bases, with 13 bases lying between them. Looked up from germline, CDR1 is SGHRS and CDR2 is YFSETQ. The CDR3 spans 18 residues. The CDR3 bases are TGCGCCAGCAGCTTGGCGGCCTCCGCTAGCTCCTATAATTCACCCCTCCACTTT. This gives the protein CASSLAASASSYNSPLHF.

The rearrangement links TRBV28 to TRBJ1-6; the D gene is possibly TRBD1 (5 bases). V was shortened by 8 bases and J by 10 bases, with 15 bases between the two germline ends. This CDR3 is 13 amino acids long. Germline CDR1 is MDHEN and CDR2 is SYDVKM. CDR3 DNA sequence: TGTGCCAGCGGGGAGGGACCTTCGTCACCCCTCCACTTT. This encodes CASGEGPSSPLHF.

This clone was seen a single time. This sequence joins TRBV2 and TRBJ2-3; 13 bases match TRBD2. With 7 bases clipped from V and 3 bases from J, the junction kept 4 bases outside the gene matches. Germline V CDR1 and CDR2: SNHLY, FYNNEI. The CDR3 has 15 residues. CDR3 amino acids: CASKKGLAGTDTQYF. The CDR3 coding sequence is TGTGCCAGCAAGAAGGGACTAGCGGGGACAGATACGCAGTATTTT.

The chain employs TRBV7-6 and TRBJ2-1, with 9 positions matching TRBD2. This CDR3 has 15 amino acids. The ends lost 2 bases at V and 7 bases at J; junction bases unmatched: 6. Germline CDR1 reads SGHVS; CDR2 reads FNYEAQ. CDR3 in DNA: TGTGCCAGCAGCTTATGCGGGGGGGCCCGAAATGAGCAGTTCTTC. Translated: CASSLCGGARNEQFF.

The chain is built from TRBV12-3 or TRBV12-4 and TRBJ2-3; perhaps TRBD2 as D (5 bases). The CDR3 runs to 13 residues. The germline V and J ends were trimmed by 4 bases and 5 bases, with 10 bases remaining between them. CDR3 bases: TGTGCCAGCAGTTCAACTAGGCAAGATACGCAGTATTTT. Residues: CASSSTRQDTQYF.

J is TRBJ1-3 and V is TRBV6-1; D is ambiguous. This CDR3 is built from 16 residues. Germline CDR1 is MNHNS and CDR2 is SASEGT. The V end lost 0 bases, the J end lost 4 bases, and 13 bases lay between the germline ends. The CDR3 DNA sequence: TGTGCCAGCAGTGAAGCGTCCGGCGGAGGGGGAAACACCATATATTTT. This translates into CASSEASGGGGNTIYF.

The gene calls are TRBV19 and TRBJ2-7; the match to TRBD1 covers 9 bases. From germline, CDR1 is LNHDA and CDR2 SQIVND (reference sequence). V was clipped by 6 bases and J by 4 bases; unmatched bases: 7. The CDR3 extends over 14 amino acids. The CDR3 DNA sequence: TGTGCCAGTAGCTTACAGGGGGCAACGTACGAGCAGTACTTC. It translates to CASSLQGATYEQYF.

This clone was observed a few times. This chain uses TRBV14 with TRBJ1-1; TRBD1 matches 9 bases. Germline CDR1 and CDR2: SGHDN and FVKESK. V was clipped by 0 bases and J by 11 bases; unmatched bases: 7. CDR3 length: 14 amino acids. The CDR3 loop reads CASSQEGGTGRAFF. The CDR3 nucleotides are TGTGCCAGCAGCCAAGAGGGGGGGACAGGGAGGGCTTTCTTT.

The V gene is TRBV3-1 (or the pseudogene TRBV3-2), the J gene TRBJ2-5; 7 positions agree with TRBD2. CDR1 and CDR2 from the germline V gene are LGHDT and YNNKEL (reference sequence). V gave up 3 bases and J gave up 5 bases; unmatched junction bases: 9. This CDR3 region has 15 residues. Here the CDR3 reads CASSQGLGGSETQYF. In nucleotides, the CDR3 is TGTGCCAGCAGCCAGGGGTTGGGAGGGAGTGAGACCCAGTACTTC.

This chain uses TRBV13 with TRBJ2-3, with 8 bases matching TRBD1. Trimming at V came to 0 bases and at J to 4 bases, leaving 3 bases not matched to a gene. From germline, CDR1 is PRHDT and CDR2 FYEKMQ (reference sequence). The CDR3 runs 15 residues. The chain's CDR3 is CASSLGAGGADTQYF. As DNA, the CDR3 is TGTGCCAGCAGCTTAGGGGCAGGGGGCGCAGATACGCAGTATTTT.

The V gene is TRBV18, the J gene TRBJ2-2; D unclear. The CDR3 has 12 amino acids. Germline values: CDR1 KGHSH, CDR2 LQKENI. Trimming pared 8 bases from V and 5 bases from J, leaving 9 bases between. CDR3 protein: CASTLGTGELFF. CDR3 coding DNA: TGTGCCAGCACCCTCGGGACCGGGGAGCTGTTTTTT.

CDR3 bases: TGTGCCTGGGGCCAGGGGACCTACGAGCAGTACTTC. Translated, it gives CAWGQGTYEQYF. The chain couples TRBV30 to TRBJ2-7; the D gene is possibly TRBD1 (6 bases). From germline, CDR1 is GTSNPN and CDR2 SVGIG (reference sequence). V was clipped by 5 bases and J by 2 bases, with 10 bases between them. The CDR3 is made up of 12 amino acids.

V gene TRBV6-5 combines with J gene TRBJ1-2, with D hard to call. Germline V gene sequence: CDR1 MNHEY, CDR2 SVGAGI. V shed 2 bases and J shed 3 bases, with 10 bases lying between them. The CDR3 consists of 14 residues. The CDR3 loop is CASSYGPKYYGYTF. CDR3 nucleotides: TGTGCCAGCAGTTACGGGCCGAAGTACTATGGCTACACCTTC.